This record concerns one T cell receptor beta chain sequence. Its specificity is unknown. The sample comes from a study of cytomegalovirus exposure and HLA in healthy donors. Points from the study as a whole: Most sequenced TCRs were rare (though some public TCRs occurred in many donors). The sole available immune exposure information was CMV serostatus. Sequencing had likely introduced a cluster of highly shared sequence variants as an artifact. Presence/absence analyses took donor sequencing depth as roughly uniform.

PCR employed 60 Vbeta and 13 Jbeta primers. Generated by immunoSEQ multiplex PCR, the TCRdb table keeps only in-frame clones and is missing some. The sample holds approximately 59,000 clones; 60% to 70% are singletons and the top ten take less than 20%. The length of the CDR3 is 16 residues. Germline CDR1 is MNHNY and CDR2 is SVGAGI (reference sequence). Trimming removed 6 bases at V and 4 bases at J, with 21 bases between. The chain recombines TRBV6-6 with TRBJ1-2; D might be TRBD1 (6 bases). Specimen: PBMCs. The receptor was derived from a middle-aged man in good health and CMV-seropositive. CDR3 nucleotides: TGTGCCAGCAGCTACGATTCGGGACAAATCTTCTATGGCTACACCTTC. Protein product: CASSYDSGQIFYGYTF.